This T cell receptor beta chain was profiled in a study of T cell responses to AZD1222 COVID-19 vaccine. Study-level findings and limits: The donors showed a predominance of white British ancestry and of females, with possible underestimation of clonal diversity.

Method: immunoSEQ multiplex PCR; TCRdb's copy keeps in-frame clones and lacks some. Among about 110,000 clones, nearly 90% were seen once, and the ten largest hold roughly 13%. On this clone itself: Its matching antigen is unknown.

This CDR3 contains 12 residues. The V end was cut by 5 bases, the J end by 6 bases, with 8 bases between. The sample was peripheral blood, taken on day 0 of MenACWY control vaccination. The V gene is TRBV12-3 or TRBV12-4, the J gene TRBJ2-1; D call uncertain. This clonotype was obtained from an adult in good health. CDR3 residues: CASSNRANEQFF. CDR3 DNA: TGTGCCAGCAGTAACCGGGCCAATGAGCAGTTCTTC.